This T cell receptor (beta chain) was captured in a study of blood T cells in healthy people across ages. CDR1 is SGHTA and CDR2 is FQGNSA in the germline V gene. Trimming left V 1 base short and J 6 bases short, with 9 bases between. The CDR3 runs 13 residues. A second PCR, run for 7 to 11 cycles, used a sample-barcoded 5' primer plus a J-beta primer mix. TCRdb analysed the 5' RACE reads with MiXCR anew, one entry per CDR3 protein. This sample has approximately 730,000 distinct CDR3 sequences, with about 53% found just once. This clonotype came up a few times. The clonotype comes from an elderly man in good health. The chain combines TRBV7-2 with TRBJ1-1; D uncertain. The sample was blood. DNA of the CDR3: TGTGCCAGCAGCTTAGAAGGGCTGTCTGAAGCTTTCTTT. This codes for CASSLEGLSEAFF.